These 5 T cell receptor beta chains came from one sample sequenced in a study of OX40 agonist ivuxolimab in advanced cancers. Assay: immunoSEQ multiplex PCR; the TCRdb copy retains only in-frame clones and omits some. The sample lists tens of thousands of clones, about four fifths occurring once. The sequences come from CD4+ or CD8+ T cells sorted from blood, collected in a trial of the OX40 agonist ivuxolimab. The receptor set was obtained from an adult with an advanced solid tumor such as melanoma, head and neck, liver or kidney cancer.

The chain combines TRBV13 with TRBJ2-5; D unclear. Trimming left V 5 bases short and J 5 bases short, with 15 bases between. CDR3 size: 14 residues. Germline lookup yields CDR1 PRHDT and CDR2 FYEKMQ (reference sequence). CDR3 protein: CASSADVDGETQYF. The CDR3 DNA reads TGTGCCAGCAGCGCAGACGTCGACGGGGAGACCCAGTACTTC.

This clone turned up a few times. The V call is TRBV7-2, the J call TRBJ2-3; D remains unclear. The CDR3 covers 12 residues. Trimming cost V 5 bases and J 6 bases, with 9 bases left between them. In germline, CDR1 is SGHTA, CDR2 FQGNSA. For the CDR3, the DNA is TGTGCCAGCAGCCCCTCTGTGGATACGCAGTATTTT. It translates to CASSPSVDTQYF.

The CDR3 region is CASMRAGLTDTQYF. The CDR3 region has the DNA TGCGCCAGCATGAGAGCGGGCCTCACAGATACGCAGTATTTT. V gene TRBV5-1 combines with J gene TRBJ2-3, with a tentative D call TRBD2 (6 bases). Germline CDR1 and CDR2: SGHRS and YFSETQ. The V and J ends lost 6 bases and 2 bases respectively, with 13 bases between them. CDR3 length: 14 residues.

CDR3 DNA sequence: TGCGCCAGCAGAGTTGCAAATGAGCAGTTCTTC. Translating it yields CASRVANEQFF. The chain has TRBV4-1 and TRBJ2-1; unclear D gene. There are 11 residues in the CDR3. The germline V and J ends were trimmed by 6 bases and 7 bases, with 7 bases remaining between them. Looked up from germline, CDR1 is MGHRA and CDR2 is YSYEKL.

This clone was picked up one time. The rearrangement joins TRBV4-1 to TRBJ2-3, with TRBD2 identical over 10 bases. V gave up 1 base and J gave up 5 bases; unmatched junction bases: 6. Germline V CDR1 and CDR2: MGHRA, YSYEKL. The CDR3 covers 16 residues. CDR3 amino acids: CASSQAGAGGQDTQYF. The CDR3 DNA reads TGCGCCAGCAGCCAAGCAGGAGCGGGGGGGCAAGATACGCAGTATTTT.